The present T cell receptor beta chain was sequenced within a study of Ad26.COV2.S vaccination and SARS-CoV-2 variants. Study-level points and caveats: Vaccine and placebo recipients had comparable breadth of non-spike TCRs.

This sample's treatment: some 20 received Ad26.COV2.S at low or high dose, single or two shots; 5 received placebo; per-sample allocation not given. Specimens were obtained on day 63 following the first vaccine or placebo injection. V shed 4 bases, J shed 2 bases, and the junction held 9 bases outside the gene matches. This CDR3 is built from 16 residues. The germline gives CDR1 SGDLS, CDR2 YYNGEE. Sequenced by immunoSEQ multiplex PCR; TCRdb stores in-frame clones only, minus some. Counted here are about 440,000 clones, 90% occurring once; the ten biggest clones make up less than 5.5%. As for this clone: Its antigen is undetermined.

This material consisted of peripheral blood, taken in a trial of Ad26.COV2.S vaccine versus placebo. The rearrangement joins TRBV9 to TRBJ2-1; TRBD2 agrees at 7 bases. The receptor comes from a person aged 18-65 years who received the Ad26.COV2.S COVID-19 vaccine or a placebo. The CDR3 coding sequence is TGTGCCAGCAGCCCCCACGAGCGGGACCCCTACAATGAGCAGTTCTTC. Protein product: CASSPHERDPYNEQFF.